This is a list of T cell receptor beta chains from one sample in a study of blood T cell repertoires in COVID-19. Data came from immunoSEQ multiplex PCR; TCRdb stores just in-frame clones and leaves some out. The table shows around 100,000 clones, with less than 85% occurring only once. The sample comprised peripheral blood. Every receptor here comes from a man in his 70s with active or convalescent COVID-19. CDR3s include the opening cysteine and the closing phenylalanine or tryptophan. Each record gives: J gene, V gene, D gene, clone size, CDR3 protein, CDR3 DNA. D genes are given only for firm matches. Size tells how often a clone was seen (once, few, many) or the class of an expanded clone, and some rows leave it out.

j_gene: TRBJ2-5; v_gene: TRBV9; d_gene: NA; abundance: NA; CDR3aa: CASSVEVRETQYF; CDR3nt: TGTGCCAGCAGCGTAGAAGTTCGGGAGACCCAGTACTTC
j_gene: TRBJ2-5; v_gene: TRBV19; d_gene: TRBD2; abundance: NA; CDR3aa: CASSIGTSGSRETQYF; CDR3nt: TGTGCCAGTAGTATAGGGACTAGCGGGAGTCGTGAGACCCAGTACTTC
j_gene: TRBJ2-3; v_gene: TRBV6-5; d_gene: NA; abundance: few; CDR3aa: CASSYPPGGNTQYF; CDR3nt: TGTGCCAGCAGTTACCCTCCAGGAGGGAATACGCAGTATTTT
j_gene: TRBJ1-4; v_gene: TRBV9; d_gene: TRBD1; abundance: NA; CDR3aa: CASSPWGQTNEKLFF; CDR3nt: TGTGCCAGCAGCCCCTGGGGACAGACTAATGAAAAACTGTTTTTT
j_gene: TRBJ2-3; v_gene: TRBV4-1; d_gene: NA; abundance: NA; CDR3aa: CASSQAIRTSTDTQYF; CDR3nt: TGCGCCAGCAGCCAAGCGATCCGGACTAGCACAGATACGCAGTATTTT
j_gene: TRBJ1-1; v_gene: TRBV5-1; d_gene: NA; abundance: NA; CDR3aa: CASSLAVNTEAFF; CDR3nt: TGCGCCAGCAGCTTGGCGGTGAACACTGAAGCTTTCTTT
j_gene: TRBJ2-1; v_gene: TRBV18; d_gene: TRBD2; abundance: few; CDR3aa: CASSPPSGSYNEQFF; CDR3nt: TGTGCCAGCTCACCACCGAGCGGGAGTTACAATGAGCAGTTCTTC
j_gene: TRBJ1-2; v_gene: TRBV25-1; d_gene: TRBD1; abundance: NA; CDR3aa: CASSVGQGASYGYTF; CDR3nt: TGTGCCAGCAGTGTTGGACAGGGGGCCAGCTATGGCTACACCTTC
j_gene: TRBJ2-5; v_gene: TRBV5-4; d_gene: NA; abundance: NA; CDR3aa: CASSLAGAGETQYF; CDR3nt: TGTGCCAGCAGCTTGGCAGGGGCAGGGGAGACCCAGTACTTC
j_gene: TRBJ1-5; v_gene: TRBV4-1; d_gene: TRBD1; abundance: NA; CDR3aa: CASSRQTGLGQPQHF; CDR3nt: TGCGCCAGCAGCCGGCAGACAGGGTTGGGGCAGCCCCAGCATTTT